A selection of T cell receptor beta chains follows, all from one sample in a study of T-cell reconstitution after alpha-beta-depleted transplantation in children. Using its own MiXCR run on the PCR reads, TCRdb lists one record per CDR3 protein. This sample carries hundreds of thousands of distinct CDR3 sequences, roughly 7.7% of them seen once, and the ten largest clones take 5% to 8%. The starting material was PBMCs, mostly from graft donor cells, obtained 180 days after TCRalphabeta/CD19-depleted stem cell transplant. Receptors were obtained from a male patient aged 10-17 years who had a stem cell transplant for acute lymphoblastic leukemia, so the T cells may come from the graft donor. The CDR3 runs from the conserved cysteine through the conserved F or W. Each record gives: J gene, D gene, V gene, clone size, CDR3 protein, CDR3 DNA. The D gene is left open where the match is weak. Only part of the rows carry a size: once, few, many, or a class if the clone is expanded.

j_call: TRBJ2-1; d_call: TRBD2; v_call: TRBV3-1; clone_size: once; cdr3_aa: CASSLLAGRSYNERFF; cdr3_nt: TGTGCCAGCAGCCTTTTAGCGGGGCGCTCCTACAATGAGCGGTTCTTC
j_call: TRBJ2-7; d_call: TRBD2; v_call: TRBV7-2; clone_size: many; cdr3_aa: CASSSRTSGGVSYEQYF; cdr3_nt: TGTGCCAGCAGCTCCCGGACTAGCGGGGGGGTTTCCTACGAGCAGTACTTC
j_call: TRBJ1-3; d_call: NA; v_call: TRBV13; clone_size: many; cdr3_aa: CASSPPKGNTIYF; cdr3_nt: TGTGCCAGCAGCCCCCCAAAAGGAAACACCATATATTTT
j_call: TRBJ2-7; d_call: NA; v_call: TRBV3-1; clone_size: NA; cdr3_aa: CASSTHPSLASYEQYF; cdr3_nt: TGTGCCAGCTCCACGCACCCCTCTCTAGCCAGTTACGAGCAGTACTTC
j_call: TRBJ2-5; d_call: NA; v_call: TRBV6-5; clone_size: many; cdr3_aa: CASSYSQVGETQYF; cdr3_nt: TGTGCCAGCAGTTACTCGCAGGTCGGGGAGACCCAGTACTTC
j_call: TRBJ1-5; d_call: NA; v_call: TRBV6-2/TRBV6-3; clone_size: many; cdr3_aa: CASSSTGYSNQPQHF; cdr3_nt: TGTGCCAGCAGTTCCACAGGGTATAGCAATCAGCCCCAGCATTTT
j_call: TRBJ1-5; d_call: TRBD1; v_call: TRBV12-5; clone_size: few; cdr3_aa: CASGLVRFGQASNQPQHF; cdr3_nt: TGTGCTAGTGGTTTGGTAAGGTTCGGACAGGCTAGCAATCAGCCCCAGCATTTT
j_call: TRBJ2-1; d_call: NA; v_call: TRBV5-1; clone_size: many; cdr3_aa: CASSSSYEQFF; cdr3_nt: TGCGCCAGCAGCTCCTCCTATGAGCAGTTCTTC
j_call: TRBJ2-2; d_call: NA; v_call: TRBV5-1; clone_size: many; cdr3_aa: CASHRDWGTGELFF; cdr3_nt: TGCGCCAGCCACAGGGATTGGGGCACCGGGGAGCTGTTTTTT
j_call: TRBJ1-2; d_call: NA; v_call: TRBV29-1; clone_size: many; cdr3_aa: CSVQGMGGYTF; cdr3_nt: TGCAGCGTTCAGGGGATGGGTGGCTACACCTTC
j_call: TRBJ2-7; d_call: TRBD1; v_call: TRBV23-1; clone_size: NA; cdr3_aa: CASSQSLPGQGAYEQYF; cdr3_nt: TGCGCCAGCAGTCAATCTCTCCCGGGACAGGGAGCCTACGAGCAGTACTTC
j_call: TRBJ2-1; d_call: TRBD2; v_call: TRBV9; clone_size: many; cdr3_aa: CASSVDQRGGNEQFF; cdr3_nt: TGTGCCAGCAGCGTAGACCAGCGGGGGGGCAATGAGCAGTTCTTC
j_call: TRBJ2-5; d_call: NA; v_call: TRBV7-3; clone_size: many; cdr3_aa: CASSSQAKETQYF; cdr3_nt: TGTGCCAGCAGCTCTCAGGCCAAAGAGACCCAGTACTTC
j_call: TRBJ1-5; d_call: TRBD1; v_call: TRBV20-1; clone_size: many; cdr3_aa: CSACGQGNQPQHF; cdr3_nt: TGCAGTGCTTGTGGACAGGGGAATCAGCCCCAGCATTTT
j_call: TRBJ2-1; d_call: NA; v_call: TRBV19; clone_size: many; cdr3_aa: CASSIGGSIVQFF; cdr3_nt: TGTGCCAGTAGTATTGGGGGATCAATTGTGCAGTTCTTC
j_call: TRBJ2-7; d_call: TRBD1; v_call: TRBV24-1; clone_size: many; cdr3_aa: CATSETTGVAQYF; cdr3_nt: TGTGCCACCAGTGAAACAACAGGGGTAGCGCAGTACTTC
j_call: TRBJ1-2; d_call: NA; v_call: TRBV7-8; clone_size: many; cdr3_aa: CASSLDGDTRQGYTF; cdr3_nt: TGTGCCAGCAGCTTAGATGGGGACACCCGTCAAGGCTACACCTTC
j_call: TRBJ2-2; d_call: TRBD2; v_call: TRBV6-5; clone_size: many; cdr3_aa: CASSYAAGGPPGELFF; cdr3_nt: TGTGCCAGCAGTTACGCGGCGGGGGGCCCCCCCGGGGAGCTGTTTTTT
j_call: TRBJ2-4; d_call: NA; v_call: TRBV7-8; clone_size: many; cdr3_aa: CASSVNSIAKNIQYF; cdr3_nt: TGTGCCAGCAGCGTAAATTCCATAGCCAAAAACATTCAGTACTTC
j_call: TRBJ2-7; d_call: NA; v_call: TRBV20-1; clone_size: many; cdr3_aa: CSAFSGFSYEQYF; cdr3_nt: TGCAGTGCGTTTTCGGGGTTCTCCTACGAGCAGTACTTC
j_call: TRBJ2-2; d_call: NA; v_call: TRBV12-3/TRBV12-4; clone_size: many; cdr3_aa: CASNPQGAGELFF; cdr3_nt: TGTGCCAGCAATCCCCAGGGAGCAGGGGAGCTGTTTTTT
j_call: TRBJ2-7; d_call: NA; v_call: TRBV6-2/TRBV6-3; clone_size: many; cdr3_aa: CARDMSYEQYF; cdr3_nt: TGTGCCAGAGACATGAGCTACGAGCAGTACTTC
j_call: TRBJ2-5; d_call: NA; v_call: TRBV6-5; clone_size: NA; cdr3_aa: CASSYPDRSRQETQYF; cdr3_nt: TGTGCCAGCAGTTACCCCGACAGGTCTCGCCAAGAGACCCAGTACTTC
j_call: TRBJ2-1; d_call: NA; v_call: TRBV9; clone_size: many; cdr3_aa: CASTPGGEGTREQFF; cdr3_nt: TGTGCCAGCACCCCCGGCGGGGAAGGGACACGGGAGCAGTTCTTC
j_call: TRBJ2-7; d_call: NA; v_call: TRBV18; clone_size: many; cdr3_aa: CASSPPGGQYEQYF; cdr3_nt: TGTGCCAGCTCACCCCCGGGGGGCCAATACGAGCAGTACTTC
j_call: TRBJ2-2; d_call: NA; v_call: TRBV29-1; clone_size: many; cdr3_aa: CSARGRGSANTGELFF; cdr3_nt: TGCAGCGCTCGAGGTCGGGGGTCCGCGAACACCGGGGAGCTGTTTTTT
j_call: TRBJ2-3; d_call: NA; v_call: TRBV28; clone_size: many; cdr3_aa: CASSPGGSTDTQYF; cdr3_nt: TGTGCCAGCAGTCCCGGAGGGAGTACAGATACGCAGTATTTT
j_call: TRBJ2-5; d_call: TRBD1; v_call: TRBV20-1; clone_size: many; cdr3_aa: CSAKTGQGIQETQYF; cdr3_nt: TGCAGTGCTAAGACAGGACAGGGGATACAAGAGACCCAGTACTTC
j_call: TRBJ2-3; d_call: NA; v_call: TRBV9; clone_size: many; cdr3_aa: CASSVGQLTDTQYF; cdr3_nt: TGTGCCAGCAGCGTAGGGCAGCTCACAGATACGCAGTATTTT
j_call: TRBJ2-7; d_call: NA; v_call: TRBV7-9; clone_size: few; cdr3_aa: CASSLGSGGVDYEQYF; cdr3_nt: TGTGCCAGCAGCTTAGGGTCAGGGGGGGTAGACTACGAGCAGTACTTC
j_call: TRBJ1-5; d_call: TRBD1; v_call: TRBV6-5; clone_size: NA; cdr3_aa: CASSYSRQGGQPQHF; cdr3_nt: TGTGCCAGCAGTTACTCGAGGCAGGGGGGTCAGCCCCAGCATTTT
j_call: TRBJ2-1; d_call: TRBD2; v_call: TRBV7-8; clone_size: many; cdr3_aa: CASGPTLTSALGAYNEQFF; cdr3_nt: TGTGCCAGCGGTCCGACGCTAACTAGCGCGTTGGGCGCCTACAATGAGCAGTTCTTC
j_call: TRBJ2-7; d_call: NA; v_call: TRBV6-5; clone_size: many; cdr3_aa: CASSSRDSLSYEQYF; cdr3_nt: TGTGCCAGCAGTTCCCGAGACAGCCTTTCCTACGAGCAGTACTTC
j_call: TRBJ1-2; d_call: NA; v_call: TRBV5-1; clone_size: many; cdr3_aa: CASSLTASSSHYGYTF; cdr3_nt: TGCGCCAGCAGCCTGACTGCATCGTCTTCCCACTATGGCTACACCTTC
j_call: TRBJ2-7; d_call: NA; v_call: TRBV10-1; clone_size: many; cdr3_aa: CASSEVGHYEQYF; cdr3_nt: TGCGCCAGCAGTGAGGTGGGTCACTACGAGCAGTACTTC
j_call: TRBJ1-4; d_call: NA; v_call: TRBV5-5; clone_size: many; cdr3_aa: CASSPLQGTNEKLFF; cdr3_nt: TGTGCCAGCAGCCCCTTACAGGGAACTAATGAAAAACTGTTTTTT
j_call: TRBJ2-7; d_call: TRBD2; v_call: TRBV14; clone_size: many; cdr3_aa: CASSQGQGGMYEQYF; cdr3_nt: TGTGCCAGCAGCCAAGGCCAGGGAGGGATGTACGAGCAGTACTTC
j_call: TRBJ1-5; d_call: NA; v_call: TRBV28; clone_size: many; cdr3_aa: CASNTRVLGPPQHF; cdr3_nt: TGTGCCAGCAATACAAGGGTACTGGGGCCCCCCCAGCATTTT
j_call: TRBJ2-5; d_call: NA; v_call: TRBV29-1; clone_size: many; cdr3_aa: CSGKGLAQETQYF; cdr3_nt: TGCAGCGGCAAGGGGCTAGCGCAGGAGACCCAGTACTTC
j_call: TRBJ2-1; d_call: TRBD2; v_call: TRBV3-1; clone_size: many; cdr3_aa: CASSRKTGGSYNEQFF; cdr3_nt: TGTGCCAGCAGCCGGAAAACGGGGGGATCCTACAATGAGCAGTTCTTC
j_call: TRBJ2-1; d_call: NA; v_call: TRBV7-2; clone_size: many; cdr3_aa: CASSPQYNEQFF; cdr3_nt: TGTGCCAGCAGCCCCCAGTACAATGAGCAGTTCTTC
j_call: TRBJ2-4; d_call: NA; v_call: TRBV11-2; clone_size: few; cdr3_aa: CASSLGPGFLIAKNIQYF; cdr3_nt: TGTGCCAGCAGCTTGGGCCCCGGATTTCTAATAGCCAAAAACATTCAGTACTTC
j_call: TRBJ2-3; d_call: NA; v_call: TRBV6-2/TRBV6-3; clone_size: many; cdr3_aa: CASSYSIFRRSTDTQYF; cdr3_nt: TGTGCCAGCAGTTACTCTATTTTCCGCCGGAGCACAGATACGCAGTATTTT
j_call: TRBJ1-1; d_call: NA; v_call: TRBV2; clone_size: many; cdr3_aa: CASSETWAWETEAFF; cdr3_nt: TGTGCCAGCAGTGAAACTTGGGCTTGGGAGACTGAAGCTTTCTTT
j_call: TRBJ1-2; d_call: NA; v_call: TRBV2; clone_size: many; cdr3_aa: CASSVGRWGYTF; cdr3_nt: TGTGCCAGCAGTGTGGGACGATGGGGCTACACCTTC
j_call: TRBJ2-1; d_call: TRBD2; v_call: TRBV20-1; clone_size: many; cdr3_aa: CSASRREGHNEQFF; cdr3_nt: TGCAGTGCTAGTAGGCGGGAGGGCCATAATGAGCAGTTCTTC
j_call: TRBJ2-7; d_call: NA; v_call: TRBV5-1; clone_size: many; cdr3_aa: CASSLGPKLSYEQYF; cdr3_nt: TGCGCCAGCAGCCTAGGACCGAAACTGTCCTACGAGCAGTACTTC
j_call: TRBJ2-3; d_call: NA; v_call: TRBV9; clone_size: many; cdr3_aa: CASSERQADTQYF; cdr3_nt: TGTGCCAGCAGCGAACGACAGGCAGATACGCAGTATTTT
j_call: TRBJ2-2; d_call: TRBD1; v_call: TRBV29-1; clone_size: many; cdr3_aa: CSVEDPGQGGTGELFF; cdr3_nt: TGCAGCGTTGAAGATCCGGGACAGGGGGGGACCGGGGAGCTGTTTTTT
j_call: TRBJ2-5; d_call: TRBD2; v_call: TRBV28; clone_size: many; cdr3_aa: CASSSSGRMETQYF; cdr3_nt: TGTGCCAGCAGTTCCAGCGGGAGAATGGAGACCCAGTACTTC
j_call: TRBJ1-5; d_call: TRBD1; v_call: TRBV20-1; clone_size: many; cdr3_aa: CSARRGQGNQPQHF; cdr3_nt: TGCAGTGCTAGAAGAGGACAGGGCAATCAGCCCCAGCATTTT
j_call: TRBJ2-7; d_call: NA; v_call: TRBV11-2; clone_size: many; cdr3_aa: CASSAGVSYEQYF; cdr3_nt: TGTGCCAGCAGCGCAGGGGTGTCCTACGAGCAGTACTTC
j_call: TRBJ1-5; d_call: TRBD1; v_call: TRBV4-3; clone_size: many; cdr3_aa: CASSQDRQGANQPQHF; cdr3_nt: TGCGCCAGCAGCCAAGATCGTCAGGGGGCGAATCAGCCCCAGCATTTT
j_call: TRBJ2-4; d_call: NA; v_call: TRBV28; clone_size: many; cdr3_aa: CASSFPSDSNIQYF; cdr3_nt: TGTGCCAGCAGTTTCCCTTCGGACTCCAACATTCAGTACTTC
j_call: TRBJ2-1; d_call: NA; v_call: TRBV6-4; clone_size: many; cdr3_aa: CASSARGGGAGFNEQFF; cdr3_nt: TGTGCCAGCAGTGCCCGAGGAGGTGGAGCGGGTTTCAATGAGCAGTTCTTC
j_call: TRBJ2-7; d_call: NA; v_call: TRBV5-1; clone_size: NA; cdr3_aa: CASRTGTVSYEQYF; cdr3_nt: TGCGCCAGTAGAACCGGGACGGTCTCCTACGAGCAGTACTTC
j_call: TRBJ2-6; d_call: NA; v_call: TRBV28; clone_size: many; cdr3_aa: CASSKQGTPGANVLTF; cdr3_nt: TGTGCCAGCAGCAAACAGGGTACCCCTGGGGCCAACGTCCTGACTTTC
j_call: TRBJ2-3; d_call: NA; v_call: TRBV10-3; clone_size: many; cdr3_aa: CAISESGEGTSTDTQYF; cdr3_nt: TGTGCCATCAGTGAGTCTGGGGAAGGGACCAGCACAGATACGCAGTATTTT
j_call: TRBJ2-5; d_call: NA; v_call: TRBV24-1; clone_size: many; cdr3_aa: CATSVKGPTLGQETQYF; cdr3_nt: TGTGCCACCAGTGTCAAAGGACCGACCTTGGGCCAAGAGACCCAGTACTTC